These 2 T cell receptor beta chains came from one sample sequenced in a study of shared clonotypes between healthy human individuals. Sequencing was performed with immunoSEQ multiplex PCR; in TCRdb, only in-frame clones are kept and a portion is missing. This sample yields nearly 1,000,000 clones, of which approximately 76% are seen a single time; over 1.3% belongs to the top ten. Material: memory CD4+ T cells sorted from blood. Subset described: CD45RA-negative fraction. These receptors all stem from a man aged 18 to 29 in good health.

The chain is built from TRBV2 and TRBJ1-6; D remains ambiguous. Germline CDR1 and CDR2: SNHLY and FYNNEI. The CDR3 runs to 16 residues. The ends were cut back, 6 bases at V and 0 bases at J, with 12 bases in the middle. In DNA, the CDR3 is TGTGCCAGCAGCGAGCTCGGGAGCTCCTATAATTCACCCCTCCACTTT. The encoded protein is CASSELGSSYNSPLHF. The full variable domain, completed using reference TRBV2 and TRBJ1-6, is EPEVTQTPSHQVTQMGQEVILRCVPISNHLYFYWYRQILGQKVEFLVSFYNNEISEKSEIFDDQFSVERPDGSNFTLKIRSTKLEDSAMYFCASSELGSSYNSPLHFGNGTRLTVT.

The chain has TRBV5-4 and TRBJ1-1, with D tentatively TRBD1 (6 bases). V was cut by 0 bases and J by 5 bases, with 11 bases left in between. The CDR3 spans 14 residues. CDR1 and CDR2 from the germline V gene are SGHNT and YYREEE (reference sequence). The CDR3 bases are TGTGCCAGCAGCTTGGACAGGGCGAGGACTGAAGCTTTCTTT. It translates to CASSLDRARTEAFF.